What follows describes a single T cell receptor (beta chain). This record comes from a study of blood T cell repertoires in COVID-19. Study background: Samples came from the United States, Italy and Spain, spanning acute and convalescent COVID-19.

The V and J ends lost 4 bases and 2 bases respectively, with 12 bases between them. CDR1 and CDR2 from the germline V gene are LGHDT and YNNKEL (reference sequence). The CDR3 covers 14 residues. Only in-frame clones appear in the TCRdb table, and some are missing; sequencing was by immunoSEQ multiplex PCR. The table has fewer than 250,000 clones, almost 85% seen once. The clonotype comes from a man in his fifties or sixties with acute or convalescent COVID-19. Sequenced sample: peripheral blood. This chain uses TRBV3-1 (or the pseudogene TRBV3-2) with TRBJ2-7; D call uncertain. The CDR3 nucleotides are TGTGCCAGCAGCCCTTCGGTAGGAGCCTACGAGCAGTACTTC. Its translation is CASSPSVGAYEQYF.